This T cell receptor (beta chain) was captured by sequencing in a study of T cell responses to AZD1222 COVID-19 vaccine. Findings of the study overall: There were mostly white British donors and more females than males, and clonal diversity was possibly underestimated. Unmutated variant regions are reportedly targeted by nearly half of spike-specific TCRs. Researchers took repertoire samples only after the peak T cell response had come.

The CDR3 has 17 amino acids. Germline V gives CDR1 LGHNA, CDR2 YNFKEQ. J lost 2 bases, V lost 0 bases, and 5 bases had no gene match. As for this clone: The target antigen is unknown.

Clones were sequenced by immunoSEQ multiplex PCR, and TCRdb holds only the in-frame ones, with some missing. The sample records 100,000 to 150,000 clones, around 85% being singletons. Second doses were pooled across both intervals (about 4 or about 12 weeks). This chain links TRBV4-2 with TRBJ2-1, with 9 bases that match TRBD2. The specimen comprised peripheral blood, sampled 28 days after the second AZD1222 dose. The sequence was obtained from an adult who received the AZD1222 COVID-19 vaccine. CDR3 sequence: CASSQDRSSGTYNEQFF. Written as DNA, the CDR3 is TGTGCCAGCAGCCAAGATCGATCTAGCGGGACCTACAATGAGCAGTTCTTC.